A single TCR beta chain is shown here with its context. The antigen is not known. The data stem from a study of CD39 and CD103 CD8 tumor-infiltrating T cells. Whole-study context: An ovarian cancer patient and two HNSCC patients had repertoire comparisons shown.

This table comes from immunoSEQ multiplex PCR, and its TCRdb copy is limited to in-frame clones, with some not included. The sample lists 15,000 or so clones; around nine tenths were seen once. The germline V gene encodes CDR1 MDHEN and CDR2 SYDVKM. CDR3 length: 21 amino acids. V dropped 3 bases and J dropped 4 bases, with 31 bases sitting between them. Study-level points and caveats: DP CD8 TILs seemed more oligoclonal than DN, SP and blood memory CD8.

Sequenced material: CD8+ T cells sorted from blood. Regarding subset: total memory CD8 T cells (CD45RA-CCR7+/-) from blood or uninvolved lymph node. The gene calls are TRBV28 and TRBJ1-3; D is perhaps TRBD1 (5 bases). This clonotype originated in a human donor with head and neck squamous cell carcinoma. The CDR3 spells CASSFGAGRAVNLPQGNTIYF. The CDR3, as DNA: TGTGCCAGCAGTTTTGGTGCCGGCAGGGCAGTAAATCTCCCCCAGGGAAACACCATATATTTT.